The present entry profiles one TCR beta chain with its context. Its antigen remains unknown. It was with 60 Vbeta and 13 Jbeta primers that the PCR ran. Repertoires were generated with immunoSEQ multiplex PCR, while TCRdb's copy carries only in-frame clones and drops some. The data contain around 190,000 clones, around 80% of them singletons. This entry comes from a study of cytomegalovirus exposure and HLA in healthy donors. Overall study results and limits: Reportedly, cytomegalovirus status was diagnosed with high sensitivity and specificity. Several of the most significant clusters appeared linked to common viral pathogens, based on a later analysis. Sequencing probably produced one cluster of sequence variants that were highly shared.

The CDR3 length is 15 residues. Germline V gives CDR1 SGHTA, CDR2 FQGNSA. Between the trimmed V and J ends, which lost 4 bases and 0 bases, there was a span of 10 bases. The sequenced material came from PBMCs. The gene calls are TRBV7-2 and TRBJ1-3, with D perhaps TRBD1 (5 bases). This sequence originates from a woman in her thirties in good health and CMV-seropositive. In DNA form, the CDR3 reads TGTGCCAGCAGCTCACAGGTGAACTCTGGAAACACCATATATTTT. Translating it yields CASSSQVNSGNTIYF.